The 21 T cell receptor beta chains presented below share a single source sample, sequenced in a study of cytomegalovirus exposure and HLA in healthy donors. Produced via immunoSEQ multiplex PCR; TCRdb's table is partial and in-frame only. The table lists over 250,000 clones, about 86% of them singletons. Sample: PBMCs. The receptors were gathered from a woman under 30 in good health and CMV-seronegative.

This clone has only one observation. The chain combines TRBV2 with TRBJ1-3; D ambiguous. CDR3 length: 16 residues. V was clipped by 1 base and J by 4 bases, with 14 bases between them. Per germline, CDR1 SNHLY and CDR2 FYNNEI. The chain's CDR3 is CASSEVRLYEGNTIYF. The CDR3 DNA reads TGTGCCAGCAGTGAAGTCAGACTCTATGAGGGAAACACCATATATTTT.

The chain links TRBV4-3 to TRBJ1-1; D not resolved. The CDR3 length is 14 residues. Deletions cut 3 bases from V and 3 bases from J, with 11 bases between. Looked up from germline, CDR1 is LGHNA and CDR2 is YSLEER. The CDR3 loop reads CASSQGTRDTEAFF. CDR3 in DNA: TGCGCCAGCAGCCAGGGTACTCGGGACACTGAAGCTTTCTTT.

The rearrangement uses TRBV19 and TRBJ2-7; D not resolved. V lost 3 bases and J lost 6, with 15 bases in between. The CDR3 covers 14 residues. CDR1 and CDR2 from the germline V gene are LNHDA and SQIVND (reference sequence). The chain's CDR3 is CASSMSSPSAEQYF. The CDR3 DNA follows: TGTGCCAGTAGTATGAGTAGCCCATCAGCCGAGCAGTACTTC.

The chain couples TRBV15 to TRBJ1-5, with D possibly matching TRBD1 (5 bases). V lost 0 bases, J lost 5 bases, and 8 bases lay in between. CDR3 length: 14 residues. CDR1 LNHNV and CDR2 YYDKDF come from the germline V gene (reference sequence). CDR3 DNA sequence: TGTGCCACCAGCAGAGATAAAGGGGATCAGCCCCAGCATTTT. Residues: CATSRDKGDQPQHF.

This clone was seen only once. The V and J genes are TRBV5-1 and TRBJ2-7; 12 bases agree with TRBD1. Germline-derived CDR1 and CDR2 are SGHRS and YFSETQ. V lost 3 bases, J lost 3 bases, and 16 bases stayed unmatched. The CDR3 is made up of 19 amino acids. CDR3 in amino acids: CASSWTGTGGEGRRYEQYF. The CDR3 DNA reads TGCGCCAGCAGCTGGACCGGGACAGGGGGCGAAGGACGGCGCTACGAGCAGTACTTC.

The chain uses TRBV30 and TRBJ2-3, with TRBD2 matching 7 bases. Germline CDR1 is GTSNPN and CDR2 is SVGIG (reference sequence). The CDR3 is made up of 13 amino acids. Losses at the gene ends were 5 bases for V and 5 bases for J; bases not matched to a gene: 7. The CDR3 loop is CAWQRGPGDTQYF. The CDR3 bases are TGTGCCTGGCAGCGGGGTCCCGGAGATACGCAGTATTTT.

This sequence joins TRBV19 and TRBJ2-3; perhaps TRBD1 as D (7 bases). Germline lookup yields CDR1 LNHDA and CDR2 SQIVND (reference sequence). V lost 5 bases, J lost 0 bases, and 12 bases lay in between. This CDR3 has 15 amino acids. The CDR3 region is CASSLQGGSTDTQYF. The CDR3 DNA sequence: TGTGCCAGTAGTCTCCAGGGGGGTAGCACAGATACGCAGTATTTT.

The rearrangement joins TRBV5-1 to TRBJ2-1, with TRBD2 matching over 7 bases. This CDR3 is 14 amino acids long. The trim removed 8 bases at V and 0 bases at J, leaving 5 bases unmatched. Germline V gene sequence: CDR1 SGHRS, CDR2 YFSETQ. The DNA for the CDR3 is TGCGCCAGTTCGAGGGAGGGCTCCTACAATGAGCAGTTCTTC. Protein: CASSREGSYNEQFF.

The gene calls are TRBV27 and TRBJ2-1, with D tentatively TRBD1 (5 bases). The germline V gene has CDR1 MNHEY and CDR2 SMNVEV (reference sequence). Trimming stripped 4 bases from V and 2 bases from J, with 12 bases between. The CDR3 sequence is 15 residues long. The CDR3 DNA is TGTGCCAGCAGTTCAGGGCTGAGAGCCTACAATGAGCAGTTCTTC. Translating gives CASSSGLRAYNEQFF.

This sequence joins TRBV10-3 and TRBJ2-1; 11 bases map to TRBD2. Germline V gene data show CDR1 as ENHRY and CDR2 as SYGVKD. This CDR3 has 14 amino acids. V lost 6 bases and J lost 6; bases outside the gene matches: 4. The CDR3 DNA reads TGTGCCATCAGCTCTGGGACTAGCGGCAATGAGCAGTTCTTC. Protein product: CAISSGTSGNEQFF.

This chain uses TRBV7-2 with TRBJ1-6; D unresolved. Between the trimmed V and J ends, which lost 3 bases and 2 bases, there was a span of 14 bases. Germline V gene data show CDR1 as SGHTA and CDR2 as FQGNSA. CDR3 length equals 17 residues. The CDR3 spells CASSFSGGIAYNSPLHF. CDR3 sequence (DNA): TGTGCCAGCAGCTTCTCGGGCGGGATCGCCTATAATTCACCCCTCCACTTT.

The CDR3 DNA follows: TGCAGCGTCCGACAGAATACCTACGAGCAGTACTTC. Translating gives CSVRQNTYEQYF. This chain uses TRBV29-1 with TRBJ2-7; D perhaps matches TRBD1 (5 bases). This CDR3 spans 12 amino acids. With 6 bases removed from V and 2 bases from J, the gap between germline ends came to 11 bases. Germline CDR1 reads SQVTM; CDR2 reads ANQGSEA.

V is TRBV7-9 and J is TRBJ1-2, with 8 bases aligning to TRBD1. The CDR3 totals 16 residues. J lost 6 bases, V lost 1 base, and 10 bases had no gene match. The germline V gene has CDR1 SEHNR and CDR2 FQNEAQ (reference sequence). The CDR3, as DNA: TGTGCCAGCAGCTTAGGGGTTCCGGGACAGGACAATGGCTACACCTTC. Translating it yields CASSLGVPGQDNGYTF.

The chain uses TRBV5-6 and TRBJ2-3; tentative D call: TRBD1 (5 bases). CDR3 length: 14 amino acids. The germline V gene encodes CDR1 SGHDT and CDR2 YYEEEE. Between the trimmed V and J ends, which lost 2 bases and 4 bases, there was a span of 11 bases. The CDR3 reads CASSFQGGSDTQYF. As DNA, the CDR3 is TGTGCCAGCAGCTTCCAGGGCGGATCAGATACGCAGTATTTT.

This clone came up a few times. V and J are TRBV30 and TRBJ1-1; D ambiguous. With 1 base removed from V and 5 bases from J, the gap between germline ends came to 14 bases. This CDR3 contains 14 residues. Germline CDR1 and CDR2: GTSNPN and SVGIG (reference sequence). The chain's CDR3 is CAWSEPDERTEAFF. The CDR3 DNA is TGTGCCTGGAGTGAGCCCGATGAGAGGACTGAAGCTTTCTTT.

The chain recombines TRBV9 with TRBJ2-3; 7 bases map to TRBD2. The ends lost 0 bases at V and 0 bases at J; junction bases unmatched: 4. CDR3 length: 16 residues. The V gene's germline CDR1 is SGDLS and CDR2 YYNGEE. For the CDR3, the DNA is TGTGCCAGCAGCGTAGACGGGGGGAGTAGCACAGATACGCAGTATTTT. The encoded protein is CASSVDGGSSTDTQYF.

V usage is TRBV19 and J usage is TRBJ1-1, with 7 bases that match TRBD1. Per germline, CDR1 LNHDA and CDR2 SQIVND (reference sequence). This CDR3 has 15 amino acids. Trimming removed 3 bases from V and 3 bases from J; junction bases left unmatched: 7. CDR3 DNA: TGTGCCAGTAGTATTTTTAACAGGGGTTACACTGAAGCTTTCTTT. Amino acid sequence: CASSIFNRGYTEAFF.

The genes are TRBV5-6 and TRBJ2-1, with 14 bases that match TRBD2. This CDR3 spans 14 amino acids. Germline V gene sequence: CDR1 SGHDT, CDR2 YYEEEE. The V and J ends lost 3 bases and 7 bases, in that order; junction bases with no gene match: 0. CDR3 bases: TGTGCCAGCAGCTGGACTAGCGGGGGGAATGAGCAGTTCTTC. Its translation is CASSWTSGGNEQFF.

This clone was detected once. V is TRBV5-1 and J is TRBJ2-2, with a possible D match to TRBD1 (6 bases). The CDR3 totals 16 residues. Trimming took off 0 bases at V and 3 bases at J, with 12 bases between the two ends. The germline gives CDR1 SGHRS, CDR2 YFSETQ. The CDR3 sequence is CASSLGWGLDTGELFF. The DNA for the CDR3 is TGCGCCAGCAGCTTGGGTTGGGGGCTTGACACCGGGGAGCTGTTTTTT.

The rearrangement uses TRBV11-3 and TRBJ2-7; D is undetermined. This CDR3 comprises 12 residues. Germline values: CDR1 SGHNT, CDR2 YENEEA. V lost 4 bases and J 4 bases, leaving 8 bases between the germline ends. CDR3 residues: CASSSSGYEQYF. The CDR3 DNA reads TGTGCCAGCAGCTCATCAGGTTACGAGCAGTACTTC.

This clone showed up many times. The chain has TRBV5-1 and TRBJ2-5, with 9 bases aligning to TRBD1. The CDR3 covers 15 residues. Germline trimming cut 4 bases from V and 6 bases from J; bases unmatched to any gene: 10. Germline-derived CDR1 and CDR2 are SGHRS and YFSETQ. In DNA form, the CDR3 reads TGCGCCAGCAGCATAGAGGACAGGGGAAGACAGACCCAGTACTTC. It translates to CASSIEDRGRQTQYF.